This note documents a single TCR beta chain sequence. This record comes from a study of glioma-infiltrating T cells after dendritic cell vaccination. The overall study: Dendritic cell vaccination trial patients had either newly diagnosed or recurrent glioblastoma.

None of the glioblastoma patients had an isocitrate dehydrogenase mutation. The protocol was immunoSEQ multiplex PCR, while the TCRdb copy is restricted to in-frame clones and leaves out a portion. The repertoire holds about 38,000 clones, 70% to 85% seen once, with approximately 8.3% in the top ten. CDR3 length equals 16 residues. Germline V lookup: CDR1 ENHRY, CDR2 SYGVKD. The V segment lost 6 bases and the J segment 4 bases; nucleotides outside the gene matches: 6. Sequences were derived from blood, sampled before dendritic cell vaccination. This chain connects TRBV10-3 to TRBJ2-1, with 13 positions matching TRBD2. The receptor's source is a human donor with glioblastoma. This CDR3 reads CAIRTTSGGQYNEQFF. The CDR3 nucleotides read TGTGCCATCAGGACGACTAGCGGGGGGCAATACAATGAGCAGTTCTTC.